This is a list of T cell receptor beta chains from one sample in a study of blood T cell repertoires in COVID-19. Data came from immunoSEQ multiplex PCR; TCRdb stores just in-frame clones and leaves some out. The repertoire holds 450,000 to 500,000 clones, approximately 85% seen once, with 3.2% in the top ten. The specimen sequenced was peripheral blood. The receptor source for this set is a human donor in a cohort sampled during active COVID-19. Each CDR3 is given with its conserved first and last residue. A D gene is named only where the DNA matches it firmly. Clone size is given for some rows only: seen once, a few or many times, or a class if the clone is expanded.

TGTGCTAGCAGCTTTGCGAACAGGGCTAGCACAGATACGCAGTATTTT	CASSFANRASTDTQYF	-	-	TRBJ2-3	TRBV7-7
TGTGCCAGTAGTAAGTCGGCTAGCGGGAGTGCAGATACGCAGTATTTT	CASSKSASGSADTQYF	TRBD2	-	TRBJ2-3	TRBV19
TGTGCCAGCAGCTTGGACATTACGATTACTGAAGCTTTCTTT	CASSLDITITEAFF	-	-	TRBJ1-1	TRBV27
TGTGCCAGCCGCCTGTCGGAGGGGTCCAATGAGCAGTTCTTC	CASRLSEGSNEQFF	-	-	TRBJ2-1	TRBV19
TGTGCCAGCTCACCCCAAAGTTCCAGGCAGGTTGATACTGAAGCTTTCTTT	CASSPQSSRQVDTEAFF	-	many	TRBJ1-1	TRBV18
TGTGCCAGCACCAGGGGGTCCCCTGTAGAGCAGTTCTTC	CASTRGSPVEQFF	TRBD1	-	TRBJ2-1	TRBV28
TGTGCCAGCAGTTCTCCCGCGGACAGCAAAAACATTCAGTACTTC	CASSSPADSKNIQYF	-	-	TRBJ2-4	TRBV27
TGTGCCAGCACCACGAGGGATATCCACGAGCAGTACTTC	CASTTRDIHEQYF	-	-	TRBJ2-7	TRBV28
TGCGCCAGCAGCCCGGGGACAGTCACTGAAGCTTTCTTT	CASSPGTVTEAFF	TRBD1	once	TRBJ1-1	TRBV4-1
TGTGCCAGCAGCTTGGGGGAGGAAAAACTGTTTTTT	CASSLGEEKLFF	-	few	TRBJ1-4	TRBV5-5
TGTGCCAGCACCCGCTTCCGGATCGGGGGACCCTCCTACAATGAGCAGTTCTTC	CASTRFRIGGPSYNEQFF	-	-	TRBJ2-1	TRBV28
TGCGCCAGCAGCGAAGGGGACTTCACAGATACGCAGTATTTT	CASSEGDFTDTQYF	-	-	TRBJ2-3	TRBV5-1
TGCGCCAGCAGCTTAGGGGTTGAGGCAGATACGCAGTATTTT	CASSLGVEADTQYF	-	-	TRBJ2-3	TRBV5-1
TGTGCCACCAGTGATTTGGTGGTGACAGGGGCCACTGAAGCTTTCTTT	CATSDLVVTGATEAFF	TRBD1	-	TRBJ1-1	TRBV24-1
TGTGCCTATGAGGGGGGGACCGGGGAGCTGTTTTTT	CAYEGGTGELFF	-	-	TRBJ2-2	TRBV30
TGTGCCAGCGGTGCGGGAATAGGTAGCACAGATACGCAGTATTTT	CASGAGIGSTDTQYF	-	-	TRBJ2-3	TRBV7-6
TGTGCCAGTAGTATTCCCACCCAGGGGGGAACTAATGAAAAACTGTTTTTT	CASSIPTQGGTNEKLFF	TRBD1	-	TRBJ1-4	TRBV19
TGTGCCAGCAAGAGGGTGAGAGCCTACAATGAGCAGTTCTTC	CASKRVRAYNEQFF	-	-	TRBJ2-1	TRBV9
TGTGCCAGCAGCGCCTTCCAGGAAGAGACCCAGTACTTC	CASSAFQEETQYF	-	-	TRBJ2-5	TRBV9
TGTGCCAGCTCACCCAGGCCAGGGACTAGCGGGAGCGAAAACATTCAGTACTTC	CASSPRPGTSGSENIQYF	TRBD2	-	TRBJ2-4	TRBV18
TGTGCCTCAACGGGGAGCGCGGAGGAGACCCAGTACTTC	CASTGSAEETQYF	-	-	TRBJ2-5	TRBV2
TGTGCCAGTAGTATAGCTCGGGAATTGAGTACTGAAGCTTTCTTT	CASSIARELSTEAFF	-	few	TRBJ1-1	TRBV19
TGTGCCAGCAGCTCCGGGGTCGTGGCCGGGGAGCTGTTTTTT	CASSSGVVAGELFF	-	-	TRBJ2-2	TRBV5-5
TGTGCCAGCAGCCCCCGGGGGTTTACTACCTATAATTCACCCCTCCACTTT	CASSPRGFTTYNSPLHF	-	-	TRBJ1-6	TRBV7-2
TGTGCCAGCAGTTTGGGACTAGCGGGATCCACAGATACGCAGTATTTT	CASSLGLAGSTDTQYF	TRBD2	-	TRBJ2-3	TRBV6-5
TGTGCCAGCAGCGAGAAAGAGACCCAGTACTTC	CASSEKETQYF	-	-	TRBJ2-5	TRBV21-1
TGTGCCAGCAGTTTTTGGGAACAGGAGCCCTATGGCTACACCTTC	CASSFWEQEPYGYTF	-	-	TRBJ1-2	TRBV27
TGTGCCAGTAGCCTACTAGCGGGAGTCGGGGGAGATACGCAGTATTTT	CASSLLAGVGGDTQYF	TRBD2	once	TRBJ2-3	TRBV19
TGTGCCATCCGGACTAGCGGGAGGTGGGGGGCTGAGCAGTTCTTC	CAIRTSGRWGAEQFF	TRBD2	-	TRBJ2-1	TRBV27
TGCAGCGTACAACAGGGAGGGGACACTGAAGCTTTCTTT	CSVQQGGDTEAFF	-	-	TRBJ1-1	TRBV29-1
TGTGCCAGCAGTTACTCTCTCCAGGCCTCTTTT	CASSYSLQASF	-	-	TRBJ1-1	TRBV6-2/TRBV6-3
TGTGCCATCAGTGAGTCGATCGGTAACAATGAGCAGTTCTTC	CAISESIGNNEQFF	-	-	TRBJ2-1	TRBV10-3
TGTGCCAGCAGGGAGGACGGCGCCTACGAGCAGTACTTC	CASREDGAYEQYF	-	-	TRBJ2-7	TRBV2
TGTGCCAGCAGCTTGGGACAGGGCACGGCAAACACCATATATTTT	CASSLGQGTANTIYF	TRBD1	-	TRBJ1-3	TRBV5-4
TGTGCCAGCAGCTTAAGGGACAGATACAATGAGCAGTTCTTC	CASSLRDRYNEQFF	TRBD1	few	TRBJ2-1	TRBV7-2
TGTGCCAGCAGTCGCTATGTGGGACAGCCTTATAATTCACCCCTCCACTTT	CASSRYVGQPYNSPLHF	TRBD1	-	TRBJ1-6	TRBV27
TGTGCCAGCAGCTTTTTGACAGGGGGTCTCTCACCCCTCCACTTT	CASSFLTGGLSPLHF	TRBD1	-	TRBJ1-6	TRBV11-2
TGTGCCAGCAGCTTAGACCGGGGGGGTGAGCAGTACTTC	CASSLDRGGEQYF	TRBD2	-	TRBJ2-7	TRBV7-8
TGTGCCAGCTCCCCCGGGAATAGCAATCAGCCCCAGCATTTT	CASSPGNSNQPQHF	-	-	TRBJ1-5	TRBV18
TGTGCCAGCAGCCTGACGCGGTCCTATAATTCACCCCTCCACTTT	CASSLTRSYNSPLHF	-	-	TRBJ1-6	TRBV6-6